This T cell receptor (beta chain) was observed in a study of early T cells in non-severe SARS-CoV-2 infection. Study-wide context: Unpaired chains resulted from sequencing bulk RNA of unsorted whole blood. Study results and limitations: Matching with VDJdb favored anti-spike CD8 responses (missing private and CD4 specificities).

As for this clonotype: Its target is unknown.

Individual cDNA molecules were tagged with unique molecular identifiers, the study reported. TCRdb re-called the 5' RACE reads through MiXCR, storing one row per CDR3 protein. Of around 70,000 distinct CDR3 sequences listed, 8% to 10% were seen once; the top ten hold less than 20%. CDR1 and CDR2 (germline): SNHLY, FYNNEI. The V gene lost 8 bases and the J gene lost 2 bases, with 12 bases spanning the gap. The CDR3 consists of 13 residues. V gene TRBV2 combines with J gene TRBJ1-1; TRBD1 is a possible D gene (5 bases). Sequenced here: whole blood, sampled at baseline. This TCR was recovered from an adult who was a healthcare worker with PCR-confirmed SARS-CoV-2 infection or an uninfected control (not recorded which). This CDR3 reads CASGGTINTEAFF. The CDR3 nucleotides are TGTGCCAGCGGAGGGACCATTAACACTGAAGCTTTCTTT. Drawing the rest from reference TRBV2 and TRBJ1-1, the complete variable domain is EPEVTQTPSHQVTQMGQEVILRCVPISNHLYFYWYRQILGQKVEFLVSFYNNEISEKSEIFDDQFSVERPDGSNFTLKIRSTKLEDSAMYFCASGGTINTEAFFGQGTRLTVV.